What follows are 28 T cell receptor beta chains derived from one specimen sequenced in a study of immune heterogeneity within non-small cell lung tumors (dated by TCRdb to the late 2010s). Genomic DNA extracted from bulk tumor tissue served as TCR template, with 600 to 700 ng gDNA amplified per sample. During surgery, multiple biopsies were taken from each primary tumor and placed as far apart as possible within the tumor mass. Patients in the study cohort, which was described as untreated, were newly diagnosed NSCLC cases going through curative surgery. TCRdb names HiSeq X Ten as the instrument used. The TCR beta CDR3 region was amplified with a multiplex PCR system whose first round ran for 9 to 11 cycles using 32 V-gene forward primers and 13 J-gene reverse primers. TCRdb redid the processing of the public reads, applying fastp at Q25 and MiXCR, and retained in-frame beta chains. One record per CDR3 amino acid sequence lists the most common genes and DNA. This sample is represented by some 4,400 distinct CDR3 sequences; 35% to 45% of them were singletons. About 30% of the sample comes from the top ten.

Sequenced: lung tumor tissue. The receptors stem from a woman aged 45-60 years with non-small cell lung cancer.

This clonotype ranks as medium-sized. The chain couples TRBV27 to TRBJ1-2; 9 bases align to TRBD1. The CDR3 is 15 residues long. The germline gives CDR1 MNHEY, CDR2 SMNVEV (reference sequence). Trimming removed 5 bases from V and 4 bases from J; junction bases left unmatched: 8. The CDR3 nucleotides are TGTGCCAGCAGTCCGCGACAGGGGGAGGGCTATGGCTACACCTTC. It translates to CASSPRQGEGYGYTF.

This clonotype rates as medium-sized (0.01 to 0.1%). The chain links TRBV27 to TRBJ2-7; D is uncertain. The V gene lost 0 bases and the J gene lost 1 base, with 4 bases spanning the gap. The CDR3 spans 13 residues. Germline V CDR1 and CDR2: MNHEY, SMNVEV (reference sequence). This CDR3 is CASSLSVSYEQYF. The DNA of the CDR3 is TGTGCCAGCAGTTTATCGGTTTCCTACGAGCAGTACTTC.

The chain recombines TRBV28 with TRBJ1-6, with D maybe TRBD1 (6 bases). Germline V gene data show CDR1 as MDHEN and CDR2 as SYDVKM. This CDR3 is 18 amino acids long. V was shortened by 6 bases and J by 1 base, with 19 bases between the two germline ends. The CDR3 reads CASRLLRGGGSYNSPLHF. The CDR3, as DNA: TGTGCCAGCAGGTTGCTAAGGGGAGGGGGTTCCTATAATTCACCCCTCCACTTT.

By sample share, this clonotype is medium-sized. This rearrangement joins TRBV11-2 to TRBJ2-7; D not certain. The V end was cut by 3 bases, the J end by 3 bases, with 6 bases between. There are 12 residues in the CDR3. Germline values: CDR1 SGHAT, CDR2 FQNNGV. The DNA of the CDR3 is TGTGCCAGCAGCTTCCATGACTACGAGCAGTACTTC. Translation: CASSFHDYEQYF.

This clonotype is judged medium-sized (0.01 to 0.1%). The gene calls are TRBV20-1 and TRBJ1-2; D uncertain. CDR3 length equals 12 residues. V was pared by 2 bases and J by 4 bases, with 8 bases between. The germline CDR1 and CDR2 sequences are DFQATT and SNEGSKA (reference sequence). As DNA, the CDR3 is TGCAGTGCTAGACCCGACACCTATGGCTACACCTTC. It specifies CSARPDTYGYTF.

This clonotype has a single count. It may be a read error: a sequence one base away is much more abundant. The chain couples TRBV7-9 to TRBJ2-1; D is uncertain. The V gene lost 1 base and the J gene lost 1 base, with 5 bases spanning the gap. Germline V CDR1 and CDR2: SEHNR, FQNEAQ (reference sequence). This CDR3 comprises 14 residues. DNA of the CDR3: TGTGCCAGCAGCTTAGGCTCTTCCTACAATGAGCAGTTCTTC. It is translated as CASSLGSSYNEQFF.

V usage is TRBV20-1 and J usage is TRBJ2-5; 7 nucleotides align to TRBD1. The germline V gene encodes CDR1 DFQATT and CDR2 SNEGSKA (reference sequence). The V and J ends lost 3 bases and 3 bases, in that order; junction bases with no gene match: 1. The CDR3 loop spans 12 amino acids. CDR3 DNA sequence: TGCAGTGCTAGTGGGACAGAAGAGACCCAGTACTTC. As protein: CSASGTEETQYF.

This clonotype occurred a few times. This chain links TRBV6-1 with TRBJ2-2, with D possibly matching TRBD1 (6 bases). CDR3 length equals 15 residues. V was shortened by 11 bases and J by 0 bases, with 16 bases between the two germline ends. Germline values: CDR1 MNHNS, CDR2 SASEGT. The CDR3, as DNA: TGTGCCGGCACCCCGGACAGATCGAACACCGGGGAGCTGTTTTTT. The encoded protein is CAGTPDRSNTGELFF.

The chain carries TRBV6-1 and TRBJ2-7, with 9 bases lining up with TRBD1. Trimming removed 8 bases from V and 3 bases from J; junction bases left unmatched: 5. The CDR3 is 13 residues long. The germline V gene has CDR1 MNHNS and CDR2 SASEGT. The CDR3 is CASAVTGGYEQYF. The CDR3 coding sequence is TGTGCCAGCGCGGTGACAGGGGGCTACGAGCAGTACTTC.

This clonotype showed up many times. This rearrangement joins TRBV2 to TRBJ1-6; D remains unclear. Germline V gene lookup returns CDR1 SNHLY and CDR2 FYNNEI. Between the trimmed V and J ends, which lost 8 bases and 9 bases, there was a span of 11 bases. The CDR3 runs to 12 residues. CDR3 nucleotides: TGTGCCAGCCGGGGTTCTAGTTCACCCCTCCACTTT. This encodes CASRGSSSPLHF.

In its sample, this clonotype is medium-sized. This chain uses TRBV15 with TRBJ2-7, with TRBD2 matching 9 bases. The trim removed 2 bases at V and 6 bases at J, leaving 5 bases unmatched. CDR3 length equals 14 residues. Germline CDR1 is LNHNV and CDR2 is YYDKDF (reference sequence). CDR3 coding DNA: TGTGCCACCAGCAGACTAGCGGGAAAGGGCGAGCAGTACTTC. Its protein is CATSRLAGKGEQYF.

The chain combines TRBV4-2 with TRBJ2-3; the match to TRBD2 covers 13 bases. The CDR3 is 17 amino acids. From germline, CDR1 is LGHNA and CDR2 YNFKEQ. With 3 bases clipped from V and 0 bases from J, the junction kept 3 bases outside the gene matches. CDR3 nucleotides: TGTGCCAGCAGCCAGACGGGACTAGCGGGAAGCACAGATACGCAGTATTTT. Residues: CASSQTGLAGSTDTQYF.

Comment on this clonotype: A much larger clone lies one base from this, so it may be a read error. V and J are TRBV6-2 or TRBV6-3 and TRBJ2-1; no firm D call. Germline CDR1 is MNHEY and CDR2 is SVGEGT. This CDR3 contains 13 residues. The CDR3 region is CASRGGDGTKQLF. In DNA form, the CDR3 reads TGTGCCAGCAGGGGTGGGGATGGTACGAAGCAGTTATTC.

CDR3 DNA: TGTGCCAGCAGCCCGCCCCAGGGTTCGAACACTGAAGCTTTCTTT. Its protein is CASSPPQGSNTEAFF. The chain recombines TRBV7-9 with TRBJ1-1, with D possibly TRBD1 on 5 matching bases. This CDR3 is 15 amino acids long. Germline V gene lookup returns CDR1 SEHNR and CDR2 FQNEAQ (reference sequence). Deletions cut 5 bases from V and 1 base from J, with 14 bases between.

This clonotype is judged medium-sized. The V call is TRBV19, the J call TRBJ2-4; unclear D gene. This CDR3 is built from 13 residues. The germline gives CDR1 LNHDA, CDR2 SQIVND (reference sequence). Trimming pared 0 bases from V and 6 bases from J, leaving 6 bases between. The CDR3 reads CASSIDSGNIQYF. The CDR3 coding sequence is TGTGCCAGTAGTATAGATTCCGGAAACATTCAGTACTTC.

The V gene is TRBV12-3 or TRBV12-4, the J gene TRBJ2-1; weak D call: TRBD1 (5 bases). The ends were cut back, 3 bases at V and 8 bases at J, with 8 bases in the middle. CDR3 length: 12 amino acids. DNA of the CDR3: TGTGCCAGCAGTTTCCCCAGGGATGAGCAGTTCTTC. Its translation is CASSFPRDEQFF.

This clonotype is termed medium-sized. This rearrangement joins TRBV20-1 to TRBJ1-4; D gene ambiguous. Trimming stripped 4 bases from V and 12 bases from J, with 12 bases between. The CDR3 is 11 residues long. In germline, CDR1 is DFQATT, CDR2 SNEGSKA (reference sequence). The CDR3 region is CSATNDGELFF. Here the CDR3 DNA reads TGCAGTGCTACGAATGACGGGGAACTGTTTTTT.

This clonotype is medium-sized within its sample. The chain is built from TRBV5-1 and TRBJ1-2; D call uncertain. The V end lost 3 bases, the J end lost 1 base, and 7 bases lay between the germline ends. The CDR3 length is 13 residues. The germline V gene has CDR1 SGHRS and CDR2 YFSETQ. The CDR3 here is CASSWIINYGYTF. In DNA, the CDR3 is TGCGCCAGCAGCTGGATTATTAACTATGGCTACACCTTC. Full variable domain (outside the CDR3, taken from reference TRBV5-1 and TRBJ1-2): KAGVTQTPRYLIKTRGQQVTLSCSPISGHRSVSWYQQTPGQGLQFLFEYFSETQRNKGNFPGRFSGRQFSNSRSEMNVSTLELGDSALYLCASSWIINYGYTFGSGTRLTVV.

In its sample, this clonotype ranks as medium-sized. The chain uses TRBV20-1 and TRBJ1-2; D is perhaps TRBD1 (6 bases). The CDR3 is made up of 14 amino acids. CDR1 DFQATT and CDR2 SNEGSKA come from the germline V gene (reference sequence). V was trimmed by 3 bases and J by 0 bases, leaving 11 bases between them. The CDR3 is CSARGGAANYGYTF. CDR3 nucleotide sequence: TGCAGTGCTAGGGGGGGGGCGGCTAACTATGGCTACACCTTC.

The gene calls are TRBV18 and TRBJ2-1, with TRBD1 identical over 7 bases. V was clipped by 6 bases and J by 9 bases; unmatched bases: 8. Germline CDR1 KGHSH, CDR2 LQKENI. The CDR3 sequence is 13 residues long. DNA of the CDR3: TGTGCCAGCTCCTTGACAGGGCCGGGTGAGCAGTTCTTC. It translates to CASSLTGPGEQFF.

As to this clonotype: This may arise from a read error, as a much more abundant clone is one base away. The chain combines TRBV6-1 with TRBJ1-5; 7 nucleotides match TRBD1. With V trimmed by 6 bases and J by 10 bases, 9 bases remained unmatched. The germline CDR1 and CDR2 sequences are MNHNS and SASEGT. The CDR3 runs to 13 residues. CDR3 sequence reads: CASRFRDSHPQHF. Here the CDR3 DNA reads TGTGCCAGCAGGTTTCGGGACAGTCATCCCCAGCATTTT.

Worth noting for this clonotype: With a much larger clone just one base away, this may be a read error. The chain carries TRBV7-9 and TRBJ1-1; D may be TRBD1 (6 bases). V was clipped by 6 bases and J by 2 bases, with 13 bases between them. This CDR3 is built from 14 residues. Germline V CDR1 and CDR2: SEHNR, FQNEAQ (reference sequence). The CDR3 loop is CASSKAGVNTEAFF. The CDR3 DNA follows: TGTGCCAGCAGTAAAGCAGGGGTAAACACTGAAGCTTTCTTT.

As regards this clonotype: The CDR3 does not end in the conserved phenylalanine or tryptophan, so this is likely a read error. This rearrangement joins TRBV7-6 to TRBJ1-1, with 9 bases lining up with TRBD1. The CDR3 totals 15 residues. Germline trimming cut 1 base from V and 5 bases from J; bases unmatched to any gene: 5. Germline lookup yields CDR1 SGHVS and CDR2 FNYEAQ. The chain's CDR3 is CASSLVGQGGTEAFL. The CDR3 coding sequence is TGTGCCAGCAGCTTAGTGGGACAGGGAGGGACTGAAGCTTTCCTT.

The V and J genes are TRBV12-5 and TRBJ2-5; a weak D match, TRBD2 (6 bases). V was pared by 3 bases and J by 6 bases, with 14 bases between. Germline CDR1 is LGHNT and CDR2 is FRNRAP. This CDR3 is built from 14 residues. CDR3 nucleotides: TGTGCTAGTGGTTTAGGGGACTTCAAGCAGACCCAGTACTTC. Protein sequence: CASGLGDFKQTQYF. The full variable domain, in which reference TRBV12-5 and TRBJ2-5 provide the parts outside the CDR3, is DARVTQTPRHKVTEMGQEVTMRCQPILGHNTVFWYRQTMMQGLELLAYFRNRAPLDDSGMPKDRFSAEMPDATLATLKIQPSEPRDSAVYFCASGLGDFKQTQYFGPGTRLLVL.

This clonotype qualifies as medium-sized (0.01 to 0.1%). The rearrangement links TRBV7-9 to TRBJ1-2, with D perhaps matching TRBD1 (6 bases). Trimming stripped 3 bases from V and 4 bases from J, with 12 bases between. Per germline, CDR1 SEHNR and CDR2 FQNEAQ (reference sequence). CDR3 length equals 14 residues. CDR3 DNA sequence: TGTGCCAGCAGCTTGGGGGGGGCCCGCTATGGCTACACCTTC. Encoded protein: CASSLGGARYGYTF. The whole variable domain, filled in from reference TRBV7-9 and TRBJ1-2, reads DTGVSQNPRHKITKRGQNVTFRCDPISEHNRLYWYRQTLGQGPEFLTYFQNEAQLEKSRLLSDRFSAERPKGSFSTLEIQRTEQGDSAMYLCASSLGGARYGYTFGSGTRLTVV.

In the case of this clonotype: At one boundary the junction diverges from the germline segment, which might be a read error. The chain has TRBV2 and TRBJ1-5, with D tentatively TRBD1 (5 bases). The CDR3 is 13 residues long. Germline-derived CDR1 and CDR2 are SNHLY and FYNNEI. The CDR3 loop is CGSRGGTYQPQHF. CDR3 nucleotides: TGTGGCAGCCGTGGGGGGACTTATCAGCCCCAGCATTTT.

This clonotype is medium-sized. This chain links TRBV7-8 with TRBJ2-7, with 11 bases lining up with TRBD2. Per germline, CDR1 SGHVS and CDR2 FQNEAQ. This CDR3 has 15 amino acids. The ends lost 5 bases at V and 6 bases at J; junction bases unmatched: 9. This CDR3 is CASSIVSGRAGEQYF. CDR3 nucleotides: TGTGCCAGCAGCATAGTTAGCGGGAGGGCCGGCGAGCAGTACTTC.

For this clonotype: Since a much larger clone is just one base distant, this may be a read error. The genes are TRBV6-1 and TRBJ1-2; TRBD1 matches 8 bases. Germline V gene sequence: CDR1 MNHNS, CDR2 SASEGT. The CDR3 runs to 16 residues. Trimming took 0 bases from V and 5 from J; bases not matched to a gene: 8. CDR3 loop: CASSEALHGQGYGYTF. CDR3 DNA sequence: TGTGCCAGCAGTGAAGCGCTTCATGGACAGGGATATGGCTACACCTTC.